The rows below give T cell receptor beta chains drawn from one sample of a study of molecular identifiers for immune sequencing clone quantification. One entry per CDR3 protein, called by TCRdb with MiXCR from the PCR reads. The sample yields some 89,000 distinct CDR3 sequences, approximately 24% seen once. The sample taken for sequencing was naive CD8+ T cells from blood, with Jurkat cell RNA spiked in. The source is a human donor in good health. Some libraries in this study had Jurkat cell RNA spiked in. The CDR3 runs from the conserved cysteine through the conserved F or W. Each record gives: D gene, V gene, CDR3 length, CDR3 protein. A D gene is named only where the DNA matches it firmly.

D: NA; V: TRBV29-1; length: 12; CDR3: CSVNMGTGELFF
D: NA; V: TRBV20-1; length: 11; CDR3: CSARDVETQYF
D: TRBD2; V: TRBV13; length: 18; CDR3: CASSLGVAGGVGPDTQYF
D: NA; V: TRBV27; length: 15; CDR3: CASSWGGGVNTEAFF
D: NA; V: TRBV27; length: 13; CDR3: CASSYHSSDEQFF
D: TRBD1; V: TRBV6-5; length: 17; CDR3: CASSLGPLGTGYTEAFF
D: NA; V: TRBV4-3; length: 13; CDR3: CASSLVGGDEQFF
D: NA; V: TRBV12-3/TRBV12-4; length: 15; CDR3: CASSPISGTYNGQFF
D: NA; V: TRBV27; length: 12; CDR3: CASRGYPHEQFF
D: NA; V: TRBV9; length: 16; CDR3: CASSEAGGPAGNTIYF
D: NA; V: TRBV7-9; length: 11; CDR3: CASIQGSEAFF
D: TRBD1; V: TRBV27; length: 15; CDR3: CVSSSPRTGTYEQYF
D: NA; V: TRBV27; length: 16; CDR3: CACSSVGTSGTDTQYF
D: NA; V: TRBV7-9; length: 14; CDR3: CASSSGSQGYEQYF
D: NA; V: TRBV12-3/TRBV12-4; length: 15; CDR3: CASDWGAGVYNEQFF
D: TRBD2; V: TRBV4-2; length: 16; CDR3: CASSQDGGSRIDEQFF
D: TRBD2; V: TRBV7-3; length: 17; CDR3: CASSSFGGLAGANEQFF
D: NA; V: TRBV12-3/TRBV12-4; length: 12; CDR3: CASNTETDTQYF
D: NA; V: TRBV7-9; length: 11; CDR3: CASTRGGELFF
D: TRBD2; V: TRBV6-6; length: 15; CDR3: CASSEVAGEEETQYF
D: TRBD2; V: TRBV6-2/TRBV6-3; length: 15; CDR3: CASSRLAGVSGEQFF
D: NA; V: TRBV27; length: 15; CDR3: CASSPAGGWYNEQFF
D: NA; V: TRBV5-5; length: 11; CDR3: CASSYRNGYTF
D: NA; V: TRBV7-6; length: 18; CDR3: CASSLVFNPGPLYNEQFF
D: NA; V: TRBV7-7; length: 16; CDR3: CASSPQTGSFSGELFF
D: NA; V: TRBV7-9; length: 18; CDR3: CASSTRSAAGGSTDTQYF